The 28 T cell receptor beta chains below all came from one sample that was sequenced in a study of T cells after yellow fever vaccination. TCRdb re-called the 5' RACE reads with MiXCR, one entry per CDR3 protein. This table holds about 50,000 distinct CDR3 sequences, 7.4% found once. Sequencing used CD8+ T cells sorted from PBMCs, obtained around 14 days after the first yellow fever vaccination. The receptors here all came from a man aged 18 to 29 who received the YFV17D yellow fever vaccine.

The sample holds a few counts of this clonotype. V usage is TRBV28 and J usage is TRBJ2-6; D might be TRBD1 or TRBD2, each matching 6 bases. CDR1 is MDHEN and CDR2 is SYDVKM in the germline V gene. The ends were cut back, 4 bases at V and 0 bases at J, with 22 bases in the middle. CDR3 length: 20 amino acids. Here the CDR3 DNA reads TGTGCCAGCAGTTCCTCGACAGGCCTGGTGGGGGGCTCTGGGGCCAACGTCCTGACTTTC. This codes for CASSSSTGLVGGSGANVLTF.

The sample holds many counts of this clonotype. The chain combines TRBV12-3 or TRBV12-4 with TRBJ2-7; no clear D. Trimming removed 4 bases from V and 2 bases from J, with 9 bases in between. CDR3 size: 13 residues. In nucleotides, the CDR3 is TGTGCCAGCAGTTCCGGTCCGACCTACGAGCAGTACTTC. Translating gives CASSSGPTYEQYF.

The chain uses TRBV24-1 and TRBJ2-3; D might be TRBD1 (5 bases). The germline V gene encodes CDR1 KGHDR and CDR2 SFDVKD. The CDR3 runs 14 residues. Trimming pared 7 bases from V and 3 bases from J, leaving 13 bases between. The CDR3 nucleotides are TGTGCCACCAGCACAGGTTTTCGGACAGATACGCAGTATTTT. This encodes CATSTGFRTDTQYF.

Ten or more counts support this clonotype. The chain couples TRBV29-1 to TRBJ2-3; the D gene could be TRBD1 or TRBD2 (5 bases each). The CDR3 has 15 amino acids. Germline V gives CDR1 SQVTM, CDR2 ANQGSEA. Trimming left V 0 bases short and J 0 bases short, with 10 bases between. The CDR3 bases are TGCAGCGTTGAAGAGCCGGGGCTTAGCACAGATACGCAGTATTTT. This gives the protein CSVEEPGLSTDTQYF.

This clonotype came up many times. The J gene is TRBJ1-6, the V gene TRBV11-2, with D possibly TRBD1 on 5 matching bases. CDR1 and CDR2 from the germline V gene are SGHAT and FQNNGV. Trimming left V 4 bases short and J 3 bases short, with 19 bases between. The CDR3 runs 18 residues. Written as DNA, the CDR3 is TGTGCCAGCAGCTCCCGGGCGGGGCGCGCTAACTATAATTCACCCCTCCACTTT. Residues: CASSSRAGRANYNSPLHF. The full variable domain, in which reference TRBV11-2 and TRBJ1-6 provide the parts outside the CDR3, is EAGVAQSPRYKIIEKRQSVAFWCNPISGHATLYWYQQILGQGPKLLIQFQNNGVVDDSQLPKDRFSAERLKGVDSTLKIQPAKLEDSAVYLCASSSRAGRANYNSPLHFGNGTRLTVT.

The V gene is TRBV4-1, the J gene TRBJ2-2; D perhaps matches TRBD1 (5 bases). Deletions cut 0 bases from V and 5 bases from J, with 7 bases between. Germline V gene lookup returns CDR1 MGHRA and CDR2 YSYEKL. This CDR3 is built from 14 residues. CDR3 bases: TGCGCCAGCAGCCAAGAATCAGGGACCGGGGAGCTGTTTTTT. Translation: CASSQESGTGELFF.

Comment on this clonotype: Relative to the germline gene, one junction end is altered; a read error may explain this. The chain uses TRBV5-1 and TRBJ1-1; no firm D call. The CDR3 loop spans 11 amino acids. The germline V gene has CDR1 SGHRS and CDR2 YFSETQ. In nucleotides, the CDR3 is TGCGCCAGCAGCTTGATTGGGGAAGCATTCTTT. Translated, it gives CASSLIGEAFF.

There are many counts of this clonotype. This chain connects TRBV16 to TRBJ1-1; maybe TRBD1 (6 bases). CDR3 length: 14 amino acids. Deletions cut 2 bases from V and 6 bases from J, with 13 bases between. Germline V gene lookup returns CDR1 KGHSY and CDR2 FQNENV. CDR3 nucleotide sequence: TGTGCCAGCAGCCAACTTCAGGGGACGGCTGAAGCTTTCTTT. This sequence encodes CASSQLQGTAEAFF.

This chain connects TRBV21-1 to TRBJ2-3; the D call TRBD1 from the table was never checked on the DNA. TRBV21-1 is a pseudogene segment. The CDR3 contains 18 residues. The CDR3 sequence is CASSKGGRQGTVGDTQYF. CDR3 DNA sequence: TGTGCCAGCAGCAAAGGGGGGCGGCAGGGGACAGTGGGAGATACGCAGTATTTT.

In its sample, this clonotype was seen many times. The chain employs TRBV29-1 and TRBJ2-5; possibly TRBD1 for D (5 bases). Trimming took off 2 bases at V and 3 bases at J, with 13 bases between the two ends. This CDR3 spans 14 amino acids. Germline assignment: CDR1 SQVTM and CDR2 ANQGSEA. The CDR3 sequence is CSVECVGREETQYF. As DNA, the CDR3 is TGCAGCGTTGAATGTGTAGGCAGGGAAGAGACCCAGTACTTC.

This clonotype showed up many times. This chain links TRBV9 with TRBJ1-4; D unresolved. The CDR3 length is 14 residues. V was cut by 2 bases and J by 5 bases, with 10 bases left in between. Germline assignment: CDR1 SGDLS and CDR2 YYNGEE. CDR3 protein: CASSVEGTNEKLFF. CDR3 nucleotides: TGTGCCAGCAGCGTGGAGGGAACAAATGAAAAACTGTTTTTT.

In this sample, this clonotype turned up many times. The rearrangement joins TRBV29-1 to TRBJ2-7; 7 bases agree with TRBD1. V dropped 1 base and J dropped 2; count of bases not matched to a gene: 5. The CDR3 runs 14 residues. Per germline, CDR1 SQVTM and CDR2 ANQGSEA. Here the CDR3 reads CSVEGDSRTYEQYF. The CDR3 nucleotides read TGCAGCGTTGAAGGGGACAGCCGGACCTACGAGCAGTACTTC.

This clonotype appeared many times. The V and J genes are TRBV4-3 and TRBJ2-4, with 10 bases identical to TRBD2. The germline V gene encodes CDR1 LGHNA and CDR2 YSLEER. Trimming cost V 3 bases and J 6 bases; bases outside gene matches: 5. The CDR3 length is 15 residues. The CDR3: CASSQSSSGGNIQYF. CDR3 sequence (DNA): TGCGCCAGCAGCCAGTCTTCTAGCGGGGGAAACATTCAGTACTTC.

In its sample, this clonotype was seen many times. The genes are TRBV6-1 and TRBJ1-5; D is unclear. Trimming left V 3 bases short and J 7 bases short, with 7 bases between. The CDR3 has 12 amino acids. Germline CDR1 MNHNS, CDR2 SASEGT. This chain's CDR3 is CASSDGGQPQHF. In nucleotides, the CDR3 is TGTGCCAGCAGTGACGGTGGGCAGCCCCAGCATTTT.

This clonotype was found many times. The chain recombines TRBV7-8 with TRBJ2-5; 8 nucleotides align to TRBD2. The CDR3 loop spans 17 amino acids. V shed 0 bases, J shed 1 base, and the junction held 7 bases outside the gene matches. Germline V CDR1 and CDR2: SGHVS, FQNEAQ. This CDR3 is CASSLASSGGPQETQYF. The CDR3 DNA sequence: TGTGCCAGCAGCTTAGCGTCCAGCGGGGGCCCCCAAGAGACCCAGTACTTC. Full variable domain (outside the CDR3, taken from reference TRBV7-8 and TRBJ2-5): GAGVSQSPRYKVAKRGQDVALRCDPISGHVSLFWYQQALGQGPEFLTYFQNEAQLDKSGLPSDRFFAERPEGSVSTLKIQRTQQEDSAVYLCASSLASSGGPQETQYFGPGTRLLVL.

The chain is built from TRBV2 and TRBJ2-2, with TRBD2 matching over 11 bases. With 5 bases clipped from V and 4 bases from J, the junction kept 6 bases outside the gene matches. CDR3 size: 16 residues. Germline V gene sequence: CDR1 SNHLY, CDR2 FYNNEI. CDR3 coding DNA: TGTGCCAGCAGTCCGACTAGCGGGGTGATCACCGGGGAGCTGTTTTTT. Protein: CASSPTSGVITGELFF.

This clonotype was counted ten times or more. J is TRBJ2-3 and V is TRBV5-1; TRBD2 agrees at 12 bases. This CDR3 spans 18 amino acids. Germline V CDR1 and CDR2: SGHRS, YFSETQ. Trimming removed 4 bases from V and 1 base from J; junction bases left unmatched: 10. CDR3 residues: CASSPQGLAGGRTDTQYF. The CDR3 DNA reads as TGCGCCAGCAGCCCCCAGGGGCTAGCGGGGGGGCGCACAGATACGCAGTATTTT.

In this sample, this clonotype turned up many times. J is TRBJ2-7 and V is TRBV29-1, with 7 bases identical to TRBD2. The V segment lost 5 bases and the J segment 6 bases; nucleotides outside the gene matches: 7. There are 12 residues in the CDR3. Germline V gene lookup returns CDR1 SQVTM and CDR2 ANQGSEA. This chain's CDR3 is CSVKGGSGEQYF. The CDR3 nucleotides read TGCAGCGTTAAGGGAGGGAGCGGCGAGCAGTACTTC.

This clonotype was counted ten times or more. Its ends do not fully match the called genes, so a read error is possible. The chain has TRBV4-1 and TRBJ2-1, with 13 bases that match TRBD2. Per the germline V gene, CDR1 is MGHRA and CDR2 is YSYEKL. This CDR3 comprises 18 residues. The CDR3 is CASSQAGQALGLAGLARF. CDR3 DNA: TGCGCCAGCAGCCAAGCGGGACAGGCGCTGGGACTAGCGGGGTTAGCACGCTTC.

Ten or more counts support this clonotype. This chain joins TRBV7-2 and TRBJ2-2, with D perhaps matching TRBD2 (7 bases). This CDR3 is built from 13 residues. Germline V gene sequence: CDR1 SGHTA, CDR2 FQGNSA. V lost 7 bases to trimming and J lost 6 bases, with 12 bases between them. CDR3 loop: CASNKGGAGELFF. As DNA, the CDR3 is TGTGCCAGCAACAAAGGGGGGGCCGGGGAGCTGTTTTTT.

At least ten counts were recorded for this clonotype. The rearrangement joins TRBV5-6 to TRBJ1-2, with D perhaps TRBD1 (5 bases). In germline, CDR1 is SGHDT, CDR2 YYEEEE. The germline V and J ends were trimmed by 1 base and 4 bases, with 11 bases remaining between them. The CDR3 is 14 residues long. CDR3 sequence (DNA): TGTGCCAGCAGCTTGTCAGGGTCTAGCTATGGCTACACCTTC. Translation gives CASSLSGSSYGYTF.

This clonotype was seen at least ten times. V is TRBV10-3 and J is TRBJ2-1; 8 positions match TRBD1. The CDR3 consists of 13 residues. V was pared by 11 bases and J by 1 base, with 4 bases of the junction left unmatched. CDR1 is ENHRY, CDR2 SYGVKD, per germline. The chain's CDR3 is CASTGASYNEQFF. CDR3 bases: TGTGCCTCGACAGGGGCTTCCTACAATGAGCAGTTCTTC.

This clonotype showed up just a few times. The chain couples TRBV6-5 to TRBJ2-7, with D possibly matching TRBD1 (5 bases). The CDR3 has 14 amino acids. V lost 2 bases and J lost 5, with 13 bases in between. From germline, CDR1 is MNHEY and CDR2 SVGAGI. CDR3 amino acids: CASSYGVRVHEQYF. DNA for the CDR3: TGTGCCAGCAGTTACGGCGTCAGGGTCCACGAGCAGTACTTC.

This clonotype appeared many times. V gene TRBV14 combines with J gene TRBJ2-3; D is unresolved. CDR1 and CDR2 (germline): SGHDN, FVKESK. This CDR3 is built from 17 residues. Trimming stripped 3 bases from V and 4 bases from J, with 20 bases between. CDR3 in amino acids: CASSQTLIAAPPDTQYF. For the CDR3, the DNA is TGTGCCAGCAGCCAGACGTTGATCGCGGCCCCCCCAGATACGCAGTATTTT.

The V gene is TRBV12-3 or TRBV12-4, the J gene TRBJ1-2; D gene uncertain. The ends were cut back, 5 bases at V and 0 bases at J, with 13 bases in the middle. This CDR3 spans 15 amino acids. CDR3 amino acids: CASSPWTETNYGYTF. Written as DNA, the CDR3 is TGTGCCAGCAGTCCCTGGACCGAAACTAACTATGGCTACACCTTC.

The sample holds many counts of this clonotype. J is TRBJ2-5 and V is TRBV4-2; 11 positions agree with TRBD2. The germline gives CDR1 LGHNA, CDR2 YNFKEQ. This CDR3 region has 17 residues. Trimming took 0 bases from V and 0 from J; bases not matched to a gene: 3. CDR3: CASSQESSGGDQETQYF. CDR3 DNA: TGTGCCAGCAGCCAAGAGAGTAGCGGGGGGGACCAAGAGACCCAGTACTTC.

The CDR3 DNA follows: TGTGCTAGTGCCGGTATAACCGGGGAGCTGTTTTTT. This gives the protein CASAGITGELFF. J is TRBJ2-2 and V is TRBV12-5; D gene ambiguous. The CDR3 extends over 12 amino acids. V was clipped by 7 bases and J by 5 bases, with 8 bases between them. Germline V gene sequence: CDR1 LGHNT, CDR2 FRNRAP. Full variable domain (rest looked up from reference TRBV12-5 and TRBJ2-2): DARVTQTPRHKVTEMGQEVTMRCQPILGHNTVFWYRQTMMQGLELLAYFRNRAPLDDSGMPKDRFSAEMPDATLATLKIQPSEPRDSAVYFCASAGITGELFFGEGSRLTVL.

This clonotype has at least ten counts. This chain connects TRBV4-3 to TRBJ1-2; D remains ambiguous. From germline, CDR1 is LGHNA and CDR2 YSLEER. The CDR3 sequence is 17 residues long. Trimming removed 3 bases at V and 0 bases at J, with 17 bases between. Written as DNA, the CDR3 is TGCGCCAGCAGCCAGGGTACCGGACGGCTAGCTAACTATGGCTACACCTTC. This translates into CASSQGTGRLANYGYTF.